These T cell receptor beta chains were read from a single sample in a study of identical twins. TCRdb independently ran MiXCR on the 5' RACE reads; one entry per CDR3 protein. This table has a few hundred thousand distinct CDR3 sequences, roughly 10% appearing once. This sample also appeared in a second study, on yellow fever vaccine responses in identical twins.

Material: CD8+ T cells sorted from blood. All receptors come from a woman younger than 30 in good health. Both conserved end residues are part of each CDR3. D genes are given only for firm matches. Some rows have no size entry. The others give once, few or many, or a class for an expanded clone.

J gene: TRBJ1-5
clone size: few
V gene: TRBV28
D gene: .
CDR3 DNA: TGTGCCAGCAGTTTAGAGAACAATCAGCCCCAGCATTTT
CDR3 protein: CASSLENNQPQHF

J gene: TRBJ1-1
clone size: .
V gene: TRBV2
D gene: .
CDR3 DNA: TGTGCCAGCAGTGAAGCGCAAGGGGGAAGGGACACTGAAGCTTTCTTT
CDR3 protein: CASSEAQGGRDTEAFF

J gene: TRBJ2-7
clone size: .
V gene: TRBV4-3
D gene: TRBD1
CDR3 DNA: TGCGCCAGCAGCCAAGAAGGGACAGCACTCTACGAGCAGTACTTC
CDR3 protein: CASSQEGTALYEQYF

J gene: TRBJ2-2
clone size: .
V gene: TRBV20-1
D gene: .
CDR3 DNA: TGCAGTGCTAGAGAGGAGACATCGAACACCGGGGAGCTGTTTTTT
CDR3 protein: CSAREETSNTGELFF

J gene: TRBJ2-7
clone size: few
V gene: TRBV7-6
D gene: TRBD1
CDR3 DNA: TGTGCCAGCAGCTTAGACAGGGGATCCGAGCAGTACTTC
CDR3 protein: CASSLDRGSEQYF

J gene: TRBJ2-1
clone size: many
V gene: TRBV6-2/TRBV6-3
D gene: TRBD2
CDR3 DNA: TGTGCCAGCAGTTACTCCGGGACTAGGGGAAATGAGCAGTTCTTC
CDR3 protein: CASSYSGTRGNEQFF

J gene: TRBJ2-1
clone size: many
V gene: TRBV5-8
D gene: TRBD2
CDR3 DNA: TGTGCCAGCAGCTTGGTAGGGACTAGCGGGCTCTACAATGAGCAGTTCTTC
CDR3 protein: CASSLVGTSGLYNEQFF

J gene: TRBJ2-2
clone size: few
V gene: TRBV10-3
D gene: TRBD2
CDR3 DNA: TGTGCCATCAGTGGGGTAGCGGGGATCCCCGGGACCGGGGAGCTGTTTTTT
CDR3 protein: CAISGVAGIPGTGELFF

J gene: TRBJ2-1
clone size: .
V gene: TRBV2
D gene: .
CDR3 DNA: TGTGCCAGCATGTCCACAGGACAGTTCTTC
CDR3 protein: CASMSTGQFF

J gene: TRBJ2-7
clone size: .
V gene: TRBV9
D gene: .
CDR3 DNA: TGTGCCAGCAGCGTAGGACGGGGGGCGGAGTACGAGCAGTACTTC
CDR3 protein: CASSVGRGAEYEQYF

J gene: TRBJ2-3
clone size: once
V gene: TRBV28
D gene: TRBD2
CDR3 DNA: TGTGCCAGCAGACCCGGGACACTAGCGGGAGAGGTAGATACGCAGTATTTT
CDR3 protein: CASRPGTLAGEVDTQYF

J gene: TRBJ2-1
clone size: .
V gene: TRBV7-9
D gene: TRBD2
CDR3 DNA: TGTGCCAGCAGCTTGACTAGCGGGAGGAATAATGAGCAGTTCTTC
CDR3 protein: CASSLTSGRNNEQFF

J gene: TRBJ2-5
clone size: few
V gene: TRBV12-3/TRBV12-4
D gene: .
CDR3 DNA: TGTGCCAGCAGTTTTTGGGGGGCCGTCCAAGAGACCCAGTACTTC
CDR3 protein: CASSFWGAVQETQYF

J gene: TRBJ1-1
clone size: many
V gene: TRBV4-1
D gene: .
CDR3 DNA: TGCGCCAGCAGCCAAGATCCAGGGGCGAACACTGAAGCTTTCTTT
CDR3 protein: CASSQDPGANTEAFF

J gene: TRBJ2-3
clone size: many
V gene: TRBV24-1
D gene: TRBD2
CDR3 DNA: TGTGCCACCAGTGACCCCACTAGCGTAAGCACAGATACGCAGTATTTT
CDR3 protein: CATSDPTSVSTDTQYF

J gene: TRBJ2-5
clone size: .
V gene: TRBV4-3
D gene: TRBD1
CDR3 DNA: TGCGCCAGCAGCCAAGAACTGACAGGGTGGCAAGAGACCCAGTACTTC
CDR3 protein: CASSQELTGWQETQYF

J gene: TRBJ2-1
clone size: .
V gene: TRBV7-2
D gene: TRBD2
CDR3 DNA: TGTGCCAGCTTAAGACTAGCGGGAGGGCCTGAGAATGAGCAGTTCTTC
CDR3 protein: CASLRLAGGPENEQFF

J gene: TRBJ1-6
clone size: many
V gene: TRBV14
D gene: .
CDR3 DNA: TGTGCCAGCAGCCACGCCGGATCTCGGTCACCCCTCCACTTT
CDR3 protein: CASSHAGSRSPLHF

J gene: TRBJ2-1
clone size: .
V gene: TRBV7-2
D gene: .
CDR3 DNA: TGTGCCAGCAGCCCTTTACCCCTAGCGCGAGATGAGCAGTTCTTC
CDR3 protein: CASSPLPLARDEQFF

J gene: TRBJ2-2
clone size: few
V gene: TRBV3-1
D gene: .
CDR3 DNA: TGTGCCAGCAGCCAAGCCTCGACAGGTACCGGGGAGCTGTTTTTT
CDR3 protein: CASSQASTGTGELFF

J gene: TRBJ1-1
clone size: many
V gene: TRBV4-2
D gene: .
CDR3 DNA: TGTGCCAGCAGCCAAAGGACCACTGAAGCTTTCTTT
CDR3 protein: CASSQRTTEAFF

J gene: TRBJ2-7
clone size: .
V gene: TRBV20-1
D gene: .
CDR3 DNA: TGCAGTGCTAGAGAATACAGGACCGGCGAGCAGTACTTC
CDR3 protein: CSAREYRTGEQYF

J gene: TRBJ2-1
clone size: few
V gene: TRBV29-1
D gene: TRBD2
CDR3 DNA: TGCAGCCCTGTCGCTAGCGGGACCCACAATGAGCAGTTCTTC
CDR3 protein: CSPVASGTHNEQFF

J gene: TRBJ2-7
clone size: .
V gene: TRBV20-1
D gene: .
CDR3 DNA: TGCAGTGCTAGAGACCCTATGACAGGCCTCTACGAGCAGTACTTC
CDR3 protein: CSARDPMTGLYEQYF

J gene: TRBJ2-7
clone size: many
V gene: TRBV12-3/TRBV12-4
D gene: .
CDR3 DNA: TGTGCCAGCAGTTTACTCGACAGCGACTACGAGCAGTACTTC
CDR3 protein: CASSLLDSDYEQYF

J gene: TRBJ2-1
clone size: many
V gene: TRBV6-6
D gene: .
CDR3 DNA: TGTGCCAGCAGTTACTCGAATCCCAGAGAGCAGTTCTTC
CDR3 protein: CASSYSNPREQFF

J gene: TRBJ2-1
clone size: few
V gene: TRBV30
D gene: .
CDR3 DNA: TGTGCCTGGAGATTCGGCAATGAGCAGTTCTTC
CDR3 protein: CAWRFGNEQFF

J gene: TRBJ2-5
clone size: many
V gene: TRBV15
D gene: .
CDR3 DNA: TGTGCCACCAGCAGAGATCCGAGATTTGAAGAGACCCAGTACTTC
CDR3 protein: CATSRDPRFEETQYF

J gene: TRBJ1-2
clone size: few
V gene: TRBV10-3
D gene: TRBD1
CDR3 DNA: TGTGCCATCAGTGAGTCTATAGGGACAGGCCGCTACTATGGCTACACCTTC
CDR3 protein: CAISESIGTGRYYGYTF

J gene: TRBJ1-6
clone size: .
V gene: TRBV30
D gene: .
CDR3 DNA: TGTGCCTGGAGTGTGGATGTTAATTCACCCCTCCACTTT
CDR3 protein: CAWSVDVNSPLHF

J gene: TRBJ2-1
clone size: few
V gene: TRBV4-3
D gene: .
CDR3 DNA: TGCGCCAGCAGCCAAGAGGGAAGTGCATTTTACAATGAGCAGTTCTTC
CDR3 protein: CASSQEGSAFYNEQFF

J gene: TRBJ1-1
clone size: many
V gene: TRBV5-6
D gene: .
CDR3 DNA: TGTGCCAGCAGCTTTTCCACTGAAGCTTTCTTT
CDR3 protein: CASSFSTEAFF

J gene: TRBJ2-3
clone size: many
V gene: TRBV11-2
D gene: TRBD2
CDR3 DNA: TGTGCCAGCAGCTTATGGGCGGGAGCAGATACGCAGTATTTT
CDR3 protein: CASSLWAGADTQYF

J gene: TRBJ2-1
clone size: few
V gene: TRBV6-5
D gene: TRBD1
CDR3 DNA: TGTGCCAGCAGTTCCTTCGACAGGGGCCCCAATGAGCAGTTCTTC
CDR3 protein: CASSSFDRGPNEQFF

J gene: TRBJ1-1
clone size: many
V gene: TRBV3-1
D gene: .
CDR3 DNA: TGTGCCAGCAGCCAAGAGACGCGGACAGAGGACACTGAAGCTTTCTTT
CDR3 protein: CASSQETRTEDTEAFF

J gene: TRBJ2-7
clone size: many
V gene: TRBV6-1
D gene: TRBD2
CDR3 DNA: TGTGCCAGCAGTGACCTGACTAGCGGGAGGTACGAGCAGTACTTC
CDR3 protein: CASSDLTSGRYEQYF

J gene: TRBJ2-7
clone size: .
V gene: TRBV27
D gene: .
CDR3 DNA: TGTGCCAGCAGTCGATCGTGGGGGATCTTTGCCTACGAGCAGTACTTC
CDR3 protein: CASSRSWGIFAYEQYF

J gene: TRBJ2-1
clone size: .
V gene: TRBV19
D gene: TRBD2
CDR3 DNA: TGTGCCAGTAGTGATAGCGGGAGCTCCTACAATGAGCAGTTCTTC
CDR3 protein: CASSDSGSSYNEQFF

J gene: TRBJ2-7
clone size: .
V gene: TRBV11-2
D gene: TRBD2
CDR3 DNA: TGTGCCAGCAGCATCGGACTAGCGGTCTCCTACGAGCAGTACTTC
CDR3 protein: CASSIGLAVSYEQYF

J gene: TRBJ2-1
clone size: few
V gene: TRBV5-8
D gene: .
CDR3 DNA: TGTGCCAGCAGCTTGGGGGACCTTAACTCCTACAATGAGCAGTTCTTC
CDR3 protein: CASSLGDLNSYNEQFF

J gene: TRBJ1-5
clone size: few
V gene: TRBV27
D gene: .
CDR3 DNA: TGTGCCAGCAGTTTATGGGCGACCGACCTCACTCAGCCCCAGCATTTT
CDR3 protein: CASSLWATDLTQPQHF

J gene: TRBJ2-3
clone size: many
V gene: TRBV4-3
D gene: .
CDR3 DNA: TGCGCCAGCAGCCAGGAAGGCGGGTATAGCACAGATACGCAGTATTTT
CDR3 protein: CASSQEGGYSTDTQYF

J gene: TRBJ2-5
clone size: few
V gene: TRBV7-9
D gene: .
CDR3 DNA: TGTGCCAGCAGCTTACTCTCAGGCAGGGTGGGAGAGACCCAGTACTTC
CDR3 protein: CASSLLSGRVGETQYF

J gene: TRBJ2-7
clone size: few
V gene: TRBV4-3
D gene: TRBD1
CDR3 DNA: TGCGCCAGCAGCCCCTCGTCCGGGACAGGGGCCTACGAGCAGTACTTC
CDR3 protein: CASSPSSGTGAYEQYF

J gene: TRBJ1-3
clone size: many
V gene: TRBV4-3
D gene: TRBD1
CDR3 DNA: TGCGCCAGCAGCCAGGACCAGGGGGGTGGAAACACCATATATTTT
CDR3 protein: CASSQDQGGGNTIYF

J gene: TRBJ2-1
clone size: many
V gene: TRBV7-8
D gene: TRBD2
CDR3 DNA: TGTGCCAGCAGCCTACAGTCAGCGGGAGGAGTCTACAATGAGCAGTTCTTC
CDR3 protein: CASSLQSAGGVYNEQFF

J gene: TRBJ2-7
clone size: few
V gene: TRBV7-9
D gene: TRBD1
CDR3 DNA: TGTGCCAGCAGCTCGTTTGGGACAGGGAGGTACGAGCAGTACTTC
CDR3 protein: CASSSFGTGRYEQYF

J gene: TRBJ2-7
clone size: .
V gene: TRBV12-3/TRBV12-4
D gene: TRBD2
CDR3 DNA: TGTGCCAGCAGTTTCGGGACTAGCGGTGGGCAGTACTTC
CDR3 protein: CASSFGTSGGQYF

J gene: TRBJ1-2
clone size: many
V gene: TRBV12-3/TRBV12-4
D gene: .
CDR3 DNA: TGTGCCAGCAGTTTGGGCGAGAGGGGCTACACCTTC
CDR3 protein: CASSLGERGYTF

J gene: TRBJ1-2
clone size: .
V gene: TRBV15
D gene: .
CDR3 DNA: TGTGCCACCAGCAGCGGACGGGGAAGAGGCTACACCTTC
CDR3 protein: CATSSGRGRGYTF

J gene: TRBJ2-4
clone size: .
V gene: TRBV3-1
D gene: .
CDR3 DNA: TGTGCCAGCAGCCAAGATCACCCTCCTACAGGGTACAAAAACATTCAGTACTTC
CDR3 protein: CASSQDHPPTGYKNIQYF

J gene: TRBJ2-1
clone size: .
V gene: TRBV15
D gene: .
CDR3 DNA: TGTGCCACCAGCAACTTTCCCGGGACAACCTACAATGAGCAGTTCTTC
CDR3 protein: CATSNFPGTTYNEQFF

J gene: TRBJ1-1
clone size: many
V gene: TRBV6-5
D gene: .
CDR3 DNA: TGTGCCAGCAGTTACTCGTCAGGTGAAGCTTTCTTT
CDR3 protein: CASSYSSGEAFF

J gene: TRBJ2-4
clone size: .
V gene: TRBV27
D gene: .
CDR3 DNA: TGTGCCAGCAGTCCCCAGACTTTAGCCAAAAACATTCAGTACTTC
CDR3 protein: CASSPQTLAKNIQYF

J gene: TRBJ2-5
clone size: few
V gene: TRBV19
D gene: TRBD1
CDR3 DNA: TGTGCCAGTAGTAGCAGGGGGCCCCAAGAGACCCAGTACTTC
CDR3 protein: CASSSRGPQETQYF